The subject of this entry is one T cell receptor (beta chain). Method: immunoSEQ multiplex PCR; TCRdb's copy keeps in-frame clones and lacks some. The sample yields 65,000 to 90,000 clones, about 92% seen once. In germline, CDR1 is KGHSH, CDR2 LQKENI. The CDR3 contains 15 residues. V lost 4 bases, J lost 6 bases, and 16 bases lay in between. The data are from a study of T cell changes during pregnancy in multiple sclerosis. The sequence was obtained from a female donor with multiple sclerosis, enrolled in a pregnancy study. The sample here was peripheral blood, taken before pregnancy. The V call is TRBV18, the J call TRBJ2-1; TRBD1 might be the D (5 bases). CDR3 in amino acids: CASSLIQGTVNEQFF. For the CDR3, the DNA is TGTGCCAGCTCACTAATCCAGGGAACAGTCAATGAGCAGTTCTTC.